This TCR beta chain appears in the sequencing data of a study of human T cells and chemical hapten exposure. V was shortened by 4 bases and J by 10 bases, with 16 bases between the two germline ends. The CDR3 has 13 residues. CDR1 and CDR2 (germline): SGHTA, FQGNSA. This clonotype appeared a few times. The sample's time point: patch test 3, about 24 weeks after DPC sensitization. Treatment of the sample: therapeutic diphenylcyclopropenone sensitization with weekly scalp DPC. TCRdb re-analysed the RACE reads in MiXCR, keeping a single row per CDR3 protein. The repertoire includes 210,000 or so distinct CDR3 sequences, about 25% of them detected once, and 2.5% sits in the top ten.

This sequence originates from a middle-aged woman with alopecia areata. Some clones in this sample may be carry-over from other donors' samples. The gene calls are TRBV7-2 and TRBJ2-5; D is ambiguous. The material sequenced was whole blood, taken in connection with sensitization to the hapten diphenylcyclopropenone (DPC). The CDR3 here is CASSSTPVGIQYF. The CDR3 DNA reads as TGTGCCAGCAGCTCCACCCCCGTAGGGATCCAGTACTTC.